This section outlines one T cell receptor beta chain sequence together with its context. Trimming pared 7 bases from V and 2 bases from J, leaving 12 bases between. The germline CDR1 and CDR2 sequences are MDHEN and SYDVKM. The CDR3 contains 13 residues. The authors distributed each subset's genomic DNA evenly over several immunoSEQ plates. Per the original data handling: Quality scores were absent from the junction-only immunoSEQ sequences, so filtering differed. Profiled with immunoSEQ multiplex PCR; TCRdb holds only in-frame clones, not every one. That table supplies the V and J calls and clone size; D and trimming were determined from the DNA. The profile covers some 2,400,000 clones, with approximately 94% appearing a single time and 0.13% taken by the ten largest. The sample comes from a study of shared clonotypes between healthy human individuals. About the study: For every donor, three CD4 naive, three CD4 memory, two CD8 naive and one CD8 memory plates were used.

The clonotype originates from a man between 18 and 29 years old in good health. The sequencing input was naive CD4+ T cells sorted from blood. The subset denotes: CD45RA+ positively selected. The chain couples TRBV28 to TRBJ2-7, with D possibly being TRBD2 (6 bases). The DNA of the CDR3 is TGTGCCAGCATGGGGCGGGGACCCTACGAGCAGTACTTC. It yields the protein CASMGRGPYEQYF.